A selection of T cell receptor beta chains follows, all from one sample in a study of blood T cell repertoires in COVID-19. Sequencing was performed with immunoSEQ multiplex PCR; in TCRdb, only in-frame clones are kept and a portion is missing. The sample lists some 330,000 clones, 92% seen once, with about 18% in the top ten. The sequencing input was PBMCs or T cells enriched from blood (not recorded which). The origin of the receptors is a woman in her twenties or thirties who had recovered from COVID-19. The CDR3 runs from the conserved cysteine through the conserved F or W. The D gene is left open where the match is weak.

v_gene: TRBV5-8; d_gene: TRBD1; j_gene: TRBJ1-5; CDR3aa: CASSLVLGTGNNQPQHF; CDR3nt: TGTGCCAGCAGCTTGGTCCTGGGGACAGGGAACAATCAGCCCCAGCATTTT
v_gene: TRBV5-4; d_gene: NA; j_gene: TRBJ2-4; CDR3aa: CASSLAGPPNIQYF; CDR3nt: TGTGCCAGCAGCTTGGCAGGGCCCCCAAACATTCAGTACTTC
v_gene: TRBV23-1; d_gene: TRBD1; j_gene: TRBJ2-7; CDR3aa: CASSLPLGQGSYEQYF; CDR3nt: TGCGCCAGCAGCCTACCCCTTGGACAGGGCTCCTACGAGCAGTACTTC
v_gene: TRBV29-1; d_gene: NA; j_gene: TRBJ1-1; CDR3aa: CSVDRTSGTEAFF; CDR3nt: TGCAGCGTTGATCGGACCTCGGGGACTGAAGCTTTCTTT
v_gene: TRBV18; d_gene: TRBD1; j_gene: TRBJ2-2; CDR3aa: CASSPVTGGNTGELFF; CDR3nt: TGTGCCAGCTCACCAGTGACAGGGGGCAACACCGGGGAGCTGTTTTTT
v_gene: TRBV7-2; d_gene: TRBD2; j_gene: TRBJ2-3; CDR3aa: CASSPRLAGGTDTQYF; CDR3nt: TGTGCCAGCAGCCCCCGACTAGCGGGGGGCACAGATACGCAGTATTTT
v_gene: TRBV7-3; d_gene: TRBD2; j_gene: TRBJ2-1; CDR3aa: CASRAGGPFDEQFF; CDR3nt: TGTGCCAGCAGGGCGGGAGGGCCTTTCGATGAGCAGTTCTTC
v_gene: TRBV9; d_gene: NA; j_gene: TRBJ2-1; CDR3aa: CASSVARGRYNEQFF; CDR3nt: TGTGCCAGCAGCGTAGCTAGGGGGAGATACAATGAGCAGTTCTTC
v_gene: TRBV6-5; d_gene: TRBD1; j_gene: TRBJ1-5; CDR3aa: CASRPGTDNQPQHF; CDR3nt: TGTGCCAGCAGGCCCGGGACAGACAATCAGCCCCAGCATTTT
v_gene: TRBV10-1; d_gene: NA; j_gene: TRBJ1-4; CDR3aa: CASSREAHVATNEKLFF; CDR3nt: TGCGCCAGCAGTAGGGAGGCGCACGTTGCAACTAATGAAAAACTGTTTTTT
v_gene: TRBV28; d_gene: NA; j_gene: TRBJ1-2; CDR3aa: CASSILRGSNYGYTF; CDR3nt: TGTGCCAGCAGCATACTCCGGGGATCCAACTATGGCTACACCTTC
v_gene: TRBV5-1; d_gene: TRBD1; j_gene: TRBJ2-1; CDR3aa: CASSLGGQGYNEQFF; CDR3nt: TGCGCCAGCAGCTTGGGGGGACAGGGATACAATGAGCAGTTCTTC
v_gene: TRBV28; d_gene: NA; j_gene: TRBJ2-2; CDR3aa: CASSQLGVRTGELFF; CDR3nt: TGTGCCAGCAGTCAGCTCGGGGTTCGTACCGGGGAGCTGTTTTTT
v_gene: TRBV28; d_gene: NA; j_gene: TRBJ1-1; CDR3aa: CASSLFAAEAFF; CDR3nt: TGTGCCAGCAGTTTATTCGCGGCGGAAGCTTTCTTT
v_gene: TRBV27; d_gene: NA; j_gene: TRBJ1-3; CDR3aa: CASRSTGSGNTIYF; CDR3nt: TGTGCCAGCAGATCGACAGGCTCTGGAAACACCATATATTTT
v_gene: TRBV4-3; d_gene: NA; j_gene: TRBJ1-3; CDR3aa: CASSFNNAFGNTIYF; CDR3nt: TGCGCCAGCAGCTTCAACAACGCCTTTGGAAACACCATATATTTT